This TCR beta chain was captured in a study of long-term antiretroviral therapy in people with HIV (dated by TCRdb to about 2022). As for the study more broadly: Collection of the earliest samples took place about a decade ahead of the 2015 WHO recommendation for immediate ART, at a time when ART was typically delayed until CD4 counts fell. No cross-contamination during QIAcube processing was seen in test extractions of a monoclonal T-cell line run alongside 25 to 35 polyclonal samples. The cohort contributed about 200 cryopreserved PBMC samples from 30 adults with confirmed HIV infection, collected serially over a mean of about 6 years (range 1-12). Whether ART initiation and durable HIV suppression were associated with changes in peripheral blood TRB repertoire composition and diversity was tested in a retrospective serial study. Eleven of the 30 participants with HIV were female.

The immunoSEQ hsTCRB v3.0 assay was used at survey level resolution for TRB variable region sequencing. The target sequencing depth for TRB was 40,000-50,000 T-cell genomes per sample. TRB libraries were pooled and sequenced on an Illumina MiSeq using a v3 150-cycle kit. Under the source paper's analysis protocol: Repertoire analysis ran in R within a reproducible Nextflow workflow covering QC, data transformation and analysis. Custom analyses were implemented in LymphoSeq2, an R package for AIRR-Seq data exploration. Four samples that produced fewer than 5000 total TRB sequences were removed, so 180 or so HIV repertoires were analyzed. Of the roughly 190 retained HIV repertoires, 55 to 60 were collected before and 129 after ART initiation. Each repertoire was downsampled to 5000 TRB nucleotide sequences, and summary statistics were averaged across 100 downsampling iterations. The analysis kept only TRB sequences whose CDR3 regions were at least seven amino acids long. Diversity was measured with a Shannon entropy-derived clonality score and the Gini coefficient. In repertoire networks, the top 5000 CDR3 amino acid sequences were linked whenever an edit distance of one separated two sequences. GLIPH2 predicted antigen specificity groups and MHC restriction for TRB CDR3 amino acid sequences. To flag known associations with CMV, EBV, HIV or tissue antigens, CDR3 amino acid sequences were compared against VDJdb and McPAS-TCR. Pre-ART, post-ART and control groups were compared with Wilcoxon signed-rank tests and Holm-Bonferroni correction. TCRdb's version of the immuneACCESS table is confined to in-frame rearrangements and falls short of the full clone set. An unresolved V gene accounts for under half of the shortfall where checked; the remainder is of unknown origin. V and J calls and clone size follow that table, whereas D and trimming were derived from the DNA. This sample is represented by 15,000 or so clones; 79% of them were singletons. The ten largest clonotypes hold 8% of the sample.

With respect to this clone: Which antigen it targets is not known. Nothing much larger sits one base from this clone, and base qualities are not available.

Participants were included only if at least one PBMC sample before ART initiation and at least two post-ART samples were available. Treatment was received in the United States of America by all participants with HIV. Cryopreserved samples of about 0.9-11 million PBMC were thawed and washed before DNA extraction. At the time of the earliest PBMC sample for each participant with HIV, ages ranged from about 20 to 54 years. Each participant contributed PBMC samples from 1-4 timepoints before ART initiation and 2-8 timepoints after ART initiation, with a median of 7 samples. Serial HIV viral load, CD4+ T-cell count, ART history and demographic data were obtained for every participant. Genomic DNA was extracted from unsorted PBMC with a Qiagen kit on a QIAcube, with processing performed in batches of 12 samples. Study-level results and caveats: Starting ART was linked to a significant rise in TRB diversity, yet even after long-term ART the diversity remained significantly lower than in transplant donor controls. Inferences about post-ART repertoire changes were limited because no data were available on ART adherence, viral resistance or therapy changes. Because cell numbers in pre-ART samples were limited, unsorted PBMC were profiled instead of sorted CD4+ and CD8+ T cells. Expanded TRB clones identified before ART initiation dominated the repertoire at all time points, although this dominance fluctuated and declined in many PLHIV after ART. HIV repertoires had narrower CDR3 length ranges than controls, and the network structure suggested an antigen-experienced repertoire that shifted only slightly toward naive after ART. Because PBMC availability was limited, only the TCR beta chain was sequenced, with no alpha chain pairing. The samples were dated from the mid-2000s to the late 2010s, and the ART regimens that were used may be less effective than current ART regimens.

The CDR3, from cysteine to phenylalanine, totals 19 residues. The DNA shown is the 57-base CDR3, in frame from base 1. The junction shows trimming of 4 bases on V and 0 bases on J, and the gene matches do not reach 15 bases of it. From a lookup of the germline V gene (reference sequence), CDR1 and CDR2 are PRHDT and FYEKMQ. The chain joins TRBV13 to TRBJ2-3, with 8 bases in between that match TRBD2. The sequencing used unsorted PBMCs, collected at the start of antiretroviral therapy. The clonotype originates from a man aged 30-40 years with HIV. CDR3 loop: CASSSDTSSGSGSTDTQYF. The DNA sequence follows: TGTGCCAGCAGCTCCGACACCTCCAGCGGGAGCGGAAGCACAGATACGCAGTATTTT.